The 25 T cell receptor beta chains below were found in one sample sequenced in a study of shared clonotypes between healthy human individuals (dated by TCRdb to the early 2020s). Receptor amplification or capture employed the immunoSEQ multiplex PCR assay. TCRdb retrieved this table from immuneACCESS and kept in-frame rearrangements only. Not all clones are present; in checked studies, unresolved V genes account for under half, and no reason is known for the remainder. The sample table shows 980,000 or so clones, and over 60% are seen once. The ten largest clones add up to over 1.3% of the sample. Sequencing was carried out using memory CD4+ T cells sorted from blood. In light of the paper, this sample's cell subset or site label describes: CD45RA-negative fraction. The receptors shown here come from a man aged 18-30 years in good health.

CDR3 coding DNA: TGTGCCAGCAGCAAATGGGACCGGGACATAGATAGCAATCAGCCCCAGCATTTT. Its translation is CASSKWDRDIDSNQPQHF. The chain links TRBV21-1 to TRBJ1-5; TRBD1, as called in the table, went unchecked against the DNA. TRBV21-1 is marked as a pseudogene. This CDR3 has 18 amino acids.

Details on this clone: One end of the junction varies from germline; a read error may be responsible. The V call is TRBV7-7, the J call TRBJ2-1, with a possible D match to TRBD2 (6 bases). Germline V lookup: CDR1 SSHAT, CDR2 FNYEAQ (reference sequence). The CDR3 runs 15 residues. The CDR3 DNA reads as TGTGCTAGCAGCTTAGGCTCCGGGAGCCACAATGAGCAGTTCTTC. Amino acid sequence: CASSLGSGSHNEQFF.

The rearrangement joins TRBV7-2 to TRBJ2-7; D unresolved. V was trimmed by 6 bases and J by 4 bases, leaving 10 bases between them. CDR3 length equals 12 residues. Looked up from germline, CDR1 is SGHTA and CDR2 is FQGNSA. CDR3 sequence: CASRSTQYEQYF. The CDR3 DNA reads as TGTGCCAGCAGATCTACACAATACGAGCAGTACTTC.

The chain links TRBV2 to TRBJ2-3; TRBD2 matches at 8 bases. CDR3 length equals 14 residues. The trim removed 7 bases at V and 4 bases at J, leaving 7 bases unmatched. Germline V gene sequence: CDR1 SNHLY, CDR2 FYNNEI. This CDR3 is CASIRVAGPDTQYF. Here the CDR3 DNA reads TGTGCCAGCATCAGAGTAGCGGGACCAGATACGCAGTATTTT.

The chain couples TRBV27 to TRBJ1-5; TRBD1 aligns across 8 bases. The germline V gene encodes CDR1 MNHEY and CDR2 SMNVEV (reference sequence). The trim removed 4 bases at V and 11 bases at J, leaving 7 bases unmatched. The CDR3 sequence is 13 residues long. The CDR3 sequence is CASSWTGREAQHF. The DNA of the CDR3 is TGTGCCAGCAGTTGGACAGGGAGAGAAGCCCAGCATTTT.

This clone was observed once. The chain links TRBV2 to TRBJ2-2; possibly TRBD1 for D (6 bases). Trimming removed 7 bases at V and 3 bases at J, with 15 bases between. CDR1 SNHLY and CDR2 FYNNEI come from the germline V gene. The CDR3 totals 15 residues. DNA of the CDR3: TGTGCCAGCATTTTTGGCAGGGGAGACACCGGGGAGCTGTTTTTT. Translating it yields CASIFGRGDTGELFF.

The rearrangement uses TRBV7-9 and TRBJ2-7; TRBD1 is a possible D gene (7 bases). The CDR3 loop spans 13 amino acids. Per the germline V gene, CDR1 is SEHNR and CDR2 is FQNEAQ (reference sequence). V was shortened by 5 bases and J by 6 bases, with 14 bases between the two germline ends. This chain's CDR3 is CASSAQGGSEQYF. The CDR3 DNA is TGTGCCAGCAGCGCCCAGGGGGGCAGCGAGCAGTACTTC.

This clone was counted a few times. J is TRBJ1-1 and V is TRBV14, with D tentatively TRBD1 (5 bases). The CDR3 has 15 amino acids. Trimming took off 0 bases at V and 3 bases at J, with 11 bases between the two ends. Germline-derived CDR1 and CDR2 are SGHDN and FVKESK. The CDR3 loop reads CASSQEPGRYTEAFF. In nucleotides, the CDR3 is TGTGCCAGCAGCCAAGAGCCAGGGAGGTACACTGAAGCTTTCTTT.

The chain carries TRBV4-3 and TRBJ2-3, with unresolved D. The CDR3 has 15 amino acids. V lost 0 bases and J lost 5, with 12 bases in between. The germline V gene has CDR1 LGHNA and CDR2 YSLEER. This CDR3 reads CASSQDIGAIDTQYF. The CDR3 DNA reads TGCGCCAGCAGCCAAGATATAGGAGCAATAGATACGCAGTATTTT.

This sequence joins TRBV19 and TRBJ1-2; 7 bases line up with TRBD1. This CDR3 region has 14 residues. CDR1 is LNHDA and CDR2 is SQIVND in the germline V gene (reference sequence). V shed 5 bases, J shed 3 bases, and the junction held 6 bases outside the gene matches. This chain's CDR3 is CASSQAGGHYGYTF. CDR3 in DNA: TGTGCCAGTAGTCAAGCAGGGGGACACTATGGCTACACCTTC.

This clone was counted once. The chain joins TRBV11-2 to TRBJ2-4; 7 bases are shared with TRBD1. The CDR3 is 13 residues long. J gave up 10 bases and V 6 bases, and 9 bases lay outside the gene matches. CDR1 and CDR2 from the germline V gene are SGHAT and FQNNGV. CDR3 loop: CASRNRGADIQYF. CDR3 in DNA: TGTGCCAGCAGAAACAGGGGAGCCGATATTCAGTACTTC.

The chain combines TRBV7-9 with TRBJ2-2; the match to TRBD1 covers 7 bases. The CDR3 is made up of 16 amino acids. Germline CDR1 and CDR2: SEHNR and FQNEAQ (reference sequence). V shed 4 bases, J shed 4 bases, and the junction held 9 bases outside the gene matches. Here the CDR3 reads CASSSLTGSLTGELFF. The CDR3 nucleotides are TGTGCCAGCAGCTCGTTGACAGGGTCGCTCACCGGGGAGCTGTTTTTT.

J is TRBJ2-4 and V is TRBV5-1; 11 nucleotides match TRBD1. Germline V lookup: CDR1 SGHRS, CDR2 YFSETQ. Trimming cost V 0 bases and J 5 bases; bases outside gene matches: 4. This CDR3 comprises 16 residues. The DNA of the CDR3 is TGCGCCAGCAGCTTGGCCGGACAGGGGGCCCAAAACATTCAGTACTTC. Translation: CASSLAGQGAQNIQYF.

This clone was observed a single time. This chain uses TRBV5-1 with TRBJ2-2, with 8 positions matching TRBD2. After removal of 1 base from V and 3 bases from J, the junction contained 2 bases not matched to a gene. The CDR3 is 15 residues long. Germline CDR1 SGHRS, CDR2 YFSETQ. The CDR3 DNA follows: TGCGCCAGCAGCTTGATGGGACTAGACACCGGGGAGCTGTTTTTT. It yields the protein CASSLMGLDTGELFF.

This clone turned up a few times. The V gene is TRBV5-6, the J gene TRBJ2-3; the match to TRBD2 covers 14 bases. Germline CDR1 is SGHDT and CDR2 is YYEEEE. The CDR3 has 16 residues. V lost 3 bases to trimming and J lost 7 bases; unmatched junction nucleotides: 7. CDR3 sequence: CASSYRTSGGSNTQYF. The CDR3 bases are TGTGCCAGCAGCTACAGGACTAGCGGGGGGTCTAATACGCAGTATTTT.

Only a few counts were recorded for this clone. The chain recombines TRBV11-2 with TRBJ2-7, with D unclear. CDR3 size: 14 residues. From germline, CDR1 is SGHAT and CDR2 FQNNGV. V was cut by 2 bases and J by 5 bases, with 13 bases left in between. CDR3: CASSLLISLDEQYF. DNA of the CDR3: TGTGCCAGCAGCTTACTTATCTCTCTGGACGAGCAGTACTTC.

This clone was seen repeatedly, ten times or more. The chain carries TRBV6-5 and TRBJ1-5; D possibly corresponds to TRBD1 (6 bases). Germline V gene sequence: CDR1 MNHEY, CDR2 SVGAGI. There are 15 residues in the CDR3. Trimming left V 2 bases short and J 2 bases short, with 10 bases between. The chain's CDR3 is CASSYASGGNQPQHF. CDR3 sequence (DNA): TGTGCCAGCAGTTACGCGTCAGGGGGCAATCAGCCCCAGCATTTT.

Turning to this clone: Mismatch with germline at one junction end may stem from a read error. The chain couples TRBV7-7 to TRBJ2-7; D perhaps matches TRBD1 (5 bases). Per the germline V gene, CDR1 is SSHAT and CDR2 is FNYEAQ (reference sequence). The CDR3 consists of 14 residues. The CDR3 nucleotides read TGTGCTAGCAGCCCGTCACTTCAGGGTGGCGAGCAGTACTTC. The encoded protein is CASSPSLQGGEQYF.

This clone was detected only a few times. CDR3 nucleotides: TGCGCCAGCAGCTTGGATGGAGGGGGACAAGAGACCCAGTACTTC. Its translation is CASSLDGGGQETQYF. The chain joins TRBV5-1 to TRBJ2-5; D may be TRBD1 or TRBD2 (6 bases each). CDR3 length: 15 amino acids. V was clipped by 0 bases and J by 2 bases, with 11 bases between them. Germline values: CDR1 SGHRS, CDR2 YFSETQ.

This sequence joins TRBV5-4 and TRBJ2-3; 9 bases map to TRBD2. This CDR3 comprises 14 residues. V shed 6 bases and J 4 bases; nucleotides not matched to a gene: 6. The germline V gene has CDR1 SGHNT and CDR2 YYREEE (reference sequence). CDR3 amino acids: CASKSGLASDTQYF. DNA for the CDR3: TGTGCCAGCAAGTCGGGACTAGCCTCAGATACGCAGTATTTT. Combining the CDR3 with reference TRBV5-4 and TRBJ2-3 gives the whole variable domain ETGVTQSPTHLIKTRGQQVTLRCSSQSGHNTVSWYQQALGQGPQFIFQYYREEENGRGNFPPRFSGLQFPNYSSELNVNALELDDSALYLCASKSGLASDTQYFGPGTRLTVL.

On this clone: Other DNA sequences within the sample encode an identical CDR3. J is TRBJ2-5 and V is TRBV18; D remains ambiguous. The germline CDR1 and CDR2 sequences are KGHSH and LQKENI. CDR3 length: 12 residues. V shed 3 bases and J shed 1 base, with 3 bases lying between them. The CDR3 region has the DNA TGTGCCAGCTCACCGTCCCAAGAGACCCAGTACTTC. Amino acid sequence: CASSPSQETQYF.

This clone appeared a few times. The chain uses TRBV28 and TRBJ2-2, with D perhaps given as TRBD1 or TRBD2 (7 bases each). The CDR3 has 14 residues. Germline values: CDR1 MDHEN, CDR2 SYDVKM. V dropped 8 bases and J dropped 4 bases, with 14 bases sitting between them. CDR3 nucleotide sequence: TGTGCCAGCCAGGGGGGGCTGGTCACCGGGGAGCTGTTTTTT. Protein: CASQGGLVTGELFF. Full variable domain (missing parts from reference TRBV28 and TRBJ2-2): DVKVTQSSRYLVKRTGEKVFLECVQDMDHENMFWYRQDPGLGLRLIYFSYDVKMKEKGDIPEGYSVSREKKERFSLILESASTNQTSMYLCASQGGLVTGELFFGEGSRLTVL.

The chain uses TRBV9 and TRBJ2-2, with D unresolved. This CDR3 has 14 residues. Germline CDR1 reads SGDLS; CDR2 reads YYNGEE. V shed 0 bases and J shed 1 base, with 4 bases lying between them. The CDR3 nucleotides are TGTGCCAGCAGCGTAGTCGTGAACACCGGGGAGCTGTTTTTT. This gives the protein CASSVVVNTGELFF.

The gene calls are TRBV30 and TRBJ1-5; TRBD1 agrees at 8 bases. CDR3 length equals 16 residues. CDR1 and CDR2 (germline): GTSNPN, SVGIG (reference sequence). The V gene end was trimmed by 2 bases and the J gene end by 0 bases; junction bases not matched to a gene: 6. CDR3 loop: CAWSPIDRGSNQPQHF. The DNA for the CDR3 is TGTGCCTGGAGTCCGATCGACAGGGGTAGCAATCAGCCCCAGCATTTT.

CDR3: CASSLGYYNEQFF. CDR3 bases: TGTGCCAGCAGTTTAGGGTATTACAATGAGCAGTTCTTC. The rearrangement links TRBV28 to TRBJ2-1; D is ambiguous. V lost 2 bases and J 4 bases, leaving 6 bases between the germline ends. The CDR3 spans 13 residues. Germline CDR1 is MDHEN and CDR2 is SYDVKM.